These 17 T cell receptor beta chains were sequenced from one sample in a study of blood T cell repertoires in COVID-19. The repertoire was sequenced with immunoSEQ multiplex PCR; TCRdb's copy has only in-frame clones and lacks some. Of almost 250,000 clones detected, about 87% appear once; the ten largest clones hold approximately 1.7%. Sequencing used PBMCs or T cells enriched from blood (not recorded which). Receptor source: a woman aged 50 to 60 who had recovered from COVID-19.

The J gene is TRBJ2-1, the V gene TRBV2; TRBD1 matches 9 bases. There are 11 residues in the CDR3. Germline trimming cut 9 bases from V and 10 bases from J; bases unmatched to any gene: 4. CDR1 is SNHLY, CDR2 FYNNEI, per germline. For the CDR3, the DNA is TGTGCCAGACAGGGGGCCCTGGAGCAGTTCTTC. The encoded protein is CARQGALEQFF.

This chain connects TRBV28 to TRBJ1-1, with D tentatively TRBD1 (6 bases). V shed 7 bases and J shed 3 bases, with 15 bases lying between them. The germline CDR1 and CDR2 sequences are MDHEN and SYDVKM. The CDR3 covers 14 residues. CDR3 nucleotide sequence: TGTGCCAGCACCCCCCGGGGGGCGTACACTGAAGCTTTCTTT. Translated, it gives CASTPRGAYTEAFF.

J is TRBJ1-2 and V is TRBV3-1 (or the pseudogene TRBV3-2); no clear D. CDR3 size: 13 residues. Trimming left V 6 bases short and J 4 bases short, with 12 bases between. Germline CDR1 reads LGHDT; CDR2 reads YNNKEL (reference sequence). The CDR3 coding sequence is TGTGCCAGCAGAAAAGGAGGAGCCTATGGCTACACCTTC. Translation: CASRKGGAYGYTF.

J is TRBJ2-1 and V is TRBV28; TRBD1 matches at 10 bases. CDR3 length equals 15 residues. CDR1 is MDHEN and CDR2 is SYDVKM in the germline V gene. V shed 3 bases, J shed 7 bases, and the junction held 6 bases outside the gene matches. CDR3 bases: TGTGCCAGCAGTTTCCTGGGACAGGGGTGGAATGAGCAGTTCTTC. Its translation is CASSFLGQGWNEQFF. Looking up the rest from reference TRBV28 and TRBJ2-1 gives the full variable domain: DVKVTQSSRYLVKRTGEKVFLECVQDMDHENMFWYRQDPGLGLRLIYFSYDVKMKEKGDIPEGYSVSREKKERFSLILESASTNQTSMYLCASSFLGQGWNEQFFGPGTRLTVL.

The chain employs TRBV30 and TRBJ1-1; weak D call: TRBD1 (6 bases). Germline V CDR1 and CDR2: GTSNPN, SVGIG (reference sequence). The CDR3 runs 14 residues. Trimming left V 4 bases short and J 2 bases short, with 14 bases between. This CDR3 reads CAWIGEGVNTEAFF. The CDR3 coding sequence is TGTGCCTGGATTGGAGAGGGGGTCAACACTGAAGCTTTCTTT.

Only one count was recorded for this clone. This chain joins TRBV6-5 and TRBJ1-1, with 8 bases identical to TRBD1. Germline V gene data show CDR1 as MNHEY and CDR2 as SVGAGI. The V gene end was trimmed by 6 bases and the J gene end by 3 bases; junction bases not matched to a gene: 9. The CDR3 covers 15 residues. The CDR3 DNA follows: TGTGCCAGCAGCCCATGGACAGGGAGGGACACTGAAGCTTTCTTT. It translates to CASSPWTGRDTEAFF.

This chain joins TRBV24-1 and TRBJ2-7; 9 bases agree with TRBD1. Germline assignment: CDR1 KGHDR and CDR2 SFDVKD. Trimming took 4 bases from V and 4 from J; bases not matched to a gene: 4. The CDR3 sequence is 14 residues long. The CDR3 DNA is TGTGCCACCAGTGACGGACAGGGGAGATACGAGCAGTACTTC. As protein: CATSDGQGRYEQYF.

The chain combines TRBV9 with TRBJ2-1; a possible D gene is TRBD2 (6 bases). The germline V gene encodes CDR1 SGDLS and CDR2 YYNGEE. The CDR3 length is 14 residues. V shed 0 bases and J shed 6 bases, with 10 bases lying between them. The CDR3 DNA reads as TGTGCCAGCAGCGTAGCCGGGAGAGGCAATGAGCAGTTCTTC. It codes for CASSVAGRGNEQFF.

V gene TRBV5-1 combines with J gene TRBJ2-7; TRBD1 matches 9 bases. Per germline, CDR1 SGHRS and CDR2 YFSETQ. The CDR3 runs to 16 residues. Germline trimming cut 4 bases from V and 0 bases from J; bases unmatched to any gene: 8. Written as DNA, the CDR3 is TGCGCCAGCAGCACCTCCGGGACAGGGAGCTCCTACGAGCAGTACTTC. Protein product: CASSTSGTGSSYEQYF.

This chain joins TRBV7-2 and TRBJ1-5; D is perhaps TRBD1 (6 bases). This CDR3 is built from 14 residues. Trimming shortened V by 4 bases and J by 2 bases, and 9 bases separated the two germline ends. Per germline, CDR1 SGHTA and CDR2 FQGNSA. The CDR3 spells CASSSRGGNQPQHF. The CDR3 region has the DNA TGTGCCAGCAGCTCCAGGGGCGGCAATCAGCCCCAGCATTTT.

The chain joins TRBV5-1 to TRBJ2-1; 8 bases align to TRBD1. V lost 6 bases and J lost 9; bases outside the gene matches: 5. The CDR3 totals 12 residues. Germline CDR1 is SGHRS and CDR2 is YFSETQ. CDR3 nucleotide sequence: TGCGCCAGCAATCAGGGGGCGGGTGAGCAGTTCTTC. This translates into CASNQGAGEQFF.

The genes are TRBV5-5 and TRBJ2-3; TRBD2 aligns across 11 bases. The junction had 4 bases not matched to a gene; V was cut back by 1 base and J by 0 bases. CDR1 and CDR2 from the germline V gene are SGHKS and YYEKEE (reference sequence). The CDR3 spans 17 residues. The CDR3 region has the DNA TGTGCCAGCAGCTTGTGGCTAGCGGGAGGTAGCACAGATACGCAGTATTTT. It yields the protein CASSLWLAGGSTDTQYF.

The table lists this clone with many counts. The gene calls are TRBV28 and TRBJ1-5, with 9 nucleotides matching TRBD1. CDR1 is MDHEN, CDR2 SYDVKM, per germline. V lost 3 bases and J lost 6; bases outside the gene matches: 6. The CDR3 is made up of 15 amino acids. The CDR3 DNA sequence: TGTGCCAGCAGTTTGTTACAGGGGGCGGGTCAGCCCCAGCATTTT. Encoded protein: CASSLLQGAGQPQHF.

This chain uses TRBV9 with TRBJ2-2, with no clear D. V was shortened by 4 bases and J by 7 bases, with 8 bases between the two germline ends. This CDR3 region has 12 residues. CDR1 is SGDLS, CDR2 YYNGEE, per germline. CDR3 region: CASSNPGGELFF. CDR3 nucleotides: TGTGCCAGCAGCAATCCGGGCGGGGAGCTGTTTTTT. Full variable domain (rest looked up from reference TRBV9 and TRBJ2-2): DSGVTQTPKHLITATGQRVTLRCSPRSGDLSVYWYQQSLDQGLQFLIQYYNGEERAKGNILERFSAQQFPDLHSELNLSSLELGDSALYFCASSNPGGELFFGEGSRLTVL.

The chain carries TRBV30 and TRBJ2-3, with 9 bases aligning to TRBD2. The germline V gene has CDR1 GTSNPN and CDR2 SVGIG (reference sequence). This CDR3 spans 16 amino acids. The V gene end was trimmed by 2 bases and the J gene end by 1 base; junction bases not matched to a gene: 7. The CDR3 region has the DNA TGTGCCTGGAGTTTTGTAGCGGGAGTTGGCACAGATACGCAGTATTTT. Protein product: CAWSFVAGVGTDTQYF.

The V gene is TRBV2, the J gene TRBJ1-5, with D unclear. V gave up 6 bases and J gave up 2 bases, with 14 bases separating them. The CDR3 spans 15 residues. CDR1 and CDR2 from the germline V gene are SNHLY and FYNNEI. The CDR3 bases are TGTGCCAGCAGGATAAACCCGAGTGGCAATCAGCCCCAGCATTTT. It specifies CASRINPSGNQPQHF. The entire variable domain, with the rest obtained from reference TRBV2 and TRBJ1-5, is as follows: EPEVTQTPSHQVTQMGQEVILRCVPISNHLYFYWYRQILGQKVEFLVSFYNNEISEKSEIFDDQFSVERPDGSNFTLKIRSTKLEDSAMYFCASRINPSGNQPQHFGDGTRLSIL.

This rearrangement joins TRBV5-4 to TRBJ2-3, with 7 bases aligning to TRBD2. Per the germline V gene, CDR1 is SGHNT and CDR2 is YYREEE (reference sequence). V shed 4 bases, J shed 7 bases, and the junction held 9 bases outside the gene matches. There are 14 residues in the CDR3. CDR3 DNA: TGTGCCAGCAGCGAGAGAACGGGAGGCTATACGCAGTATTTT. As protein: CASSERTGGYTQYF.